This TCR beta chain was documented in a study of blood T cell repertoires in COVID-19. Study-wide context: Acute and convalescent COVID-19 specimens originated in the United States, Italy and Spain.

Profiled with immunoSEQ multiplex PCR; TCRdb holds only in-frame clones, not every one. This sample has roughly 120,000 clones, with about 89% found just once. This TCR was recovered from a man aged 35-49 years with acute or convalescent COVID-19. The sequenced material came from peripheral blood.

The CDR3 DNA is TGTGCCAGCAGTGAAGCGATATGGGGGGTATTGGGGAATCAGCCCCAGCATTTT. This gives the protein CASSEAIWGVLGNQPQHF. The chain combines TRBV6-1 with TRBJ1-5; weak D call: TRBD1 (5 bases). Trimming left V 0 bases short and J 4 bases short, with 19 bases between. Per the germline V gene, CDR1 is MNHNS and CDR2 is SASEGT. This CDR3 region has 18 residues.